Below, one T cell receptor (beta chain) is given with its context. Sequencing was performed with immunoSEQ multiplex PCR; in TCRdb, only in-frame clones are kept and a portion is missing. This table has just under 350,000 clones, around 87% appearing once. This CDR3 region has 14 residues. Trimming took 3 bases from V and 0 from J, leaving 7 bases between them. The V gene's germline CDR1 is SGHRS and CDR2 YFSETQ. These data are taken from a study of blood T cell repertoires in COVID-19. Turning to the study itself: Samples representing acute and convalescent COVID-19 were sourced from the United States, Italy and Spain. T cells, B-cell-depleted T cells, or PBMCs provided the cDNA or gDNA that served as material.

The sequencing sample was made of peripheral blood. This sequence originates from a woman in her fifties or sixties with COVID-19, enrolled during active disease. The genes are TRBV5-1 and TRBJ2-1, with D perhaps TRBD1 (6 bases). This CDR3 is CASSSGDSYNEQFF. In nucleotides, the CDR3 is TGCGCCAGCAGCTCAGGGGACTCCTACAATGAGCAGTTCTTC.